Below, 25 T cell receptor beta chains from the same sample are listed, as sequenced in a study of blood T cells in healthy people across ages. The use of a sample-barcoded 5' primer and a J-beta primer mix characterized a second PCR of about 7 to 12 cycles. TCRdb re-analysed the 5' RACE reads in MiXCR, keeping a single row per CDR3 protein. The sample includes about 760,000 distinct CDR3 sequences, roughly 56% of them seen just once. Sequencing was done on a sample of blood. These TCRs come from a man aged 35-49 years in good health.

This clonotype was observed once. The CDR3, as DNA: TGTGCCAGCAGCTGGACTATTCAAGAGACCCAGTACTTC. This translates into CASSWTIQETQYF. The J gene is TRBJ2-5, the V gene TRBV6-5; the D gene is possibly TRBD2 (6 bases). The germline V gene has CDR1 MNHEY and CDR2 SVGAGI. This CDR3 has 13 amino acids. V lost 6 bases and J lost 2, with 10 bases in between.

This chain links TRBV5-1 with TRBJ2-1, with 10 bases that match TRBD2. After removal of 5 bases from V and 4 bases from J, the junction contained 6 bases not matched to a gene. Germline V gene sequence: CDR1 SGHRS, CDR2 YFSETQ. This CDR3 contains 15 residues. This CDR3 is CASSPTSGEYNEQFF. CDR3 in DNA: TGCGCCAGCAGTCCAACTAGCGGGGAATACAATGAGCAGTTCTTC.

Only a few counts were recorded for this clonotype. The rearrangement uses TRBV4-2 and TRBJ2-1; 8 bases map to TRBD2. The CDR3 consists of 16 residues. Looked up from germline, CDR1 is LGHNA and CDR2 is YNFKEQ. Trimming at V came to 0 bases and at J to 12 bases, leaving 13 bases not matched to a gene. The CDR3, as DNA: TGTGCCAGCAGCCAAGATGGAGCGGGAGCTAGGGGTAGGCAGTTCTTC. It translates to CASSQDGAGARGRQFF.

The rearrangement joins TRBV20-1 to TRBJ2-3; 7 bases map to TRBD1. V lost 3 bases, J lost 2 bases, and 2 bases stayed unmatched. The CDR3 is 13 amino acids. The germline CDR1 and CDR2 sequences are DFQATT and SNEGSKA (reference sequence). This CDR3 reads CSARGQNTDTQYF. In nucleotides, the CDR3 is TGCAGTGCTAGGGGACAGAACACAGATACGCAGTATTTT.

This sequence joins TRBV10-3 and TRBJ2-6; no clear D gene. The CDR3 sequence is 13 residues long. Trimming shortened V by 11 bases and J by 12 bases, and 20 bases separated the two germline ends. Germline CDR1 reads ENHRY; CDR2 reads SYGVKD. The CDR3 region has the DNA TGTGCCGCCACGAAGGATACGCGTGGCGTCCTGACTTTC. This encodes CAATKDTRGVLTF.

Only one count was recorded for this clonotype. The chain has TRBV6-4 and TRBJ2-2; D not certain. V lost 4 bases to trimming and J lost 6 bases, with 15 bases between them. The CDR3 contains 15 residues. Germline V gene lookup returns CDR1 MRHNA and CDR2 SNTAGT. CDR3 sequence: CASSAQKDRAGELFF. For the CDR3, the DNA is TGTGCCAGCAGTGCACAAAAGGACCGTGCCGGGGAGCTGTTTTTT.

In this sample, this clonotype turned up a few times. The chain has TRBV29-1 and TRBJ2-7; tentatively, D is TRBD1 (5 bases). Germline V gene lookup returns CDR1 SQVTM and CDR2 ANQGSEA. V dropped 6 bases and J dropped 5 bases, with 14 bases sitting between them. The CDR3 has 12 residues. DNA of the CDR3: TGCAGCGTCTCTGCAGGGTGGGACGAGCAGTACTTC. This codes for CSVSAGWDEQYF.

This clonotype turned up a few times. The chain joins TRBV28 to TRBJ2-1; no clear D. This CDR3 is built from 12 residues. V was pared by 6 bases and J by 10 bases, with 13 bases between. From germline, CDR1 is MDHEN and CDR2 SYDVKM. The CDR3 loop is CASSRMLGEQFF. The CDR3 DNA follows: TGTGCCAGCAGCCGAATGTTGGGGGAGCAGTTCTTC.

The CDR3 loop is CASSLGQGWNLDTQYF. The CDR3 coding sequence is TGTGCCAGCAGCCTTGGACAGGGGTGGAACCTAGATACGCAGTATTTT. The J gene is TRBJ2-3, the V gene TRBV7-2; 9 bases are shared with TRBD1. The CDR3 loop spans 16 amino acids. Germline CDR1 is SGHTA and CDR2 is FQGNSA. After removal of 5 bases from V and 5 bases from J, the junction contained 11 bases not matched to a gene.

The chain links TRBV27 to TRBJ2-1, with D perhaps being TRBD1 or TRBD2 (5 bases each). The V gene lost 7 bases and the J gene lost 9 bases, with 10 bases spanning the gap. This CDR3 is built from 11 residues. The V gene's germline CDR1 is MNHEY and CDR2 SMNVEV (reference sequence). Here the CDR3 reads CASTLGTEQFF. The CDR3 region has the DNA TGTGCCAGCACCCTGGGGACTGAGCAGTTCTTC.

This rearrangement joins TRBV12-3 or TRBV12-4 to TRBJ1-1, with 12 bases identical to TRBD1. This CDR3 has 14 residues. The V and J ends lost 8 bases and 5 bases, in that order; junction bases with no gene match: 6. CDR3 nucleotides: TGTGCCAGCGGGACAGGGGGCGCGAAAACTGAAGCTTTCTTT. Amino acid sequence: CASGTGGAKTEAFF.

This clonotype was seen more than once but under ten times. The rearrangement joins TRBV29-1 to TRBJ2-7; TRBD2 matches 8 bases. The germline gives CDR1 SQVTM, CDR2 ANQGSEA. This CDR3 region has 13 residues. V lost 6 bases, J lost 6 bases, and 10 bases stayed unmatched. DNA for the CDR3: TGCAGCGTGTCGAGCGGGAGAGGGGTCGAGCAGTACTTC. Its protein is CSVSSGRGVEQYF.

This sequence joins TRBV11-2 and TRBJ2-5; D is unclear. The CDR3 has 14 residues. Germline V gene sequence: CDR1 SGHAT, CDR2 FQNNGV. V shed 2 bases and J shed 1 base, with 8 bases lying between them. CDR3 bases: TGTGCCAGCAGCTTAACACACACCCAAGAGACCCAGTACTTC. It is translated as CASSLTHTQETQYF.

A single count supports this clonotype. This chain links TRBV27 with TRBJ2-3; TRBD1 is a possible D gene (5 bases). Germline V gene lookup returns CDR1 MNHEY and CDR2 SMNVEV (reference sequence). The CDR3 sequence is 13 residues long. Trimming cost V 7 bases and J 6 bases, with 14 bases left between them. For the CDR3, the DNA is TGTGCCAGCAAAATGGCAGGGCCGGATACGCAGTATTTT. Residues: CASKMAGPDTQYF.

CDR3 amino acids: CATSREARAPLHF. CDR3 sequence (DNA): TGTGCCACCAGCAGGGAAGCCCGGGCACCCCTCCACTTT. The chain is built from TRBV15 and TRBJ1-6; D is unclear. V was cut by 3 bases and J by 11 bases, with 11 bases left in between. CDR3 length: 13 amino acids. Germline V gene sequence: CDR1 LNHNV, CDR2 YYDKDF (reference sequence). Using reference TRBV15 and TRBJ1-6 for the parts outside the CDR3, the full variable domain is DAMVIQNPRYQVTQFGKPVTLSCSQTLNHNVMYWYQQKSSQAPKLLFHYYDKDFNNEADTPDNFQSRRPNTSFCFLDIRSPGLGDTAMYLCATSREARAPLHFGNGTRLTVT.

This chain links TRBV9 with TRBJ2-1; 8 bases agree with TRBD2. CDR1 and CDR2 (germline): SGDLS, YYNGEE. V lost 3 bases to trimming and J lost 7 bases; unmatched junction nucleotides: 6. The CDR3 totals 14 residues. This chain's CDR3 is CASSEAGGGNEQFF. CDR3 DNA: TGTGCCAGCAGCGAGGCGGGGGGCGGGAATGAGCAGTTCTTC.

This clonotype was seen repeatedly, ten times or more. The rearrangement joins TRBV12-3 or TRBV12-4 to TRBJ1-1; D unresolved. V lost 6 bases and J 7 bases, leaving 21 bases between the germline ends. The CDR3 consists of 15 residues. The CDR3 sequence: CASRSTKQQTGEAFF. CDR3 nucleotides: TGTGCCAGCAGATCAACTAAACAGCAGACCGGTGAAGCTTTCTTT.

Of note for this clonotype: A read error may account for a junction end that differs from germline. The rearrangement joins TRBV11-2 to TRBJ2-5, with D perhaps assigned TRBD1 or TRBD2 (5 bases each). This CDR3 has 13 amino acids. Germline loops: CDR1 SGHAT, CDR2 FQNNGV. The CDR3: CAGSLMWGETQYF. CDR3 nucleotides: TGTGCCGGCAGCCTGATGTGGGGGGAGACCCAGTACTTC.

V is TRBV27 and J is TRBJ1-2; 10 bases are a match to TRBD1. The CDR3 is made up of 16 amino acids. The trim removed 6 bases at V and 4 bases at J, leaving 11 bases unmatched. The germline gives CDR1 MNHEY, CDR2 SMNVEV (reference sequence). The chain's CDR3 is CASSKTGGEGGYGYTF. The CDR3 DNA reads TGTGCCAGCAGCAAGACAGGGGGCGAGGGGGGCTATGGCTACACCTTC.

The chain combines TRBV20-1 with TRBJ2-1; possibly TRBD2 for D (5 bases). Germline CDR1 and CDR2: DFQATT and SNEGSKA (reference sequence). Between the trimmed V and J ends, which lost 5 bases and 0 bases, there was a span of 11 bases. CDR3 length: 14 amino acids. The CDR3, as DNA: TGCAGTGCTCGGGAACCTAGCTCCTACAATGAGCAGTTCTTC. It specifies CSAREPSSYNEQFF.

The V gene is TRBV5-1, the J gene TRBJ2-7; D is perhaps TRBD1 (6 bases). V lost 7 bases, J lost 6 bases, and 17 bases lay in between. CDR1 is SGHRS and CDR2 is YFSETQ in the germline V gene. The CDR3 length is 13 residues. This CDR3 reads CASEDSGASEQYF. In nucleotides, the CDR3 is TGCGCCAGCGAGGACAGTGGGGCTTCCGAGCAGTACTTC.

This clonotype has a handful of counts. V is TRBV20-1 and J is TRBJ2-7; 7 nucleotides match TRBD1. V shed 0 bases and J 2 bases; nucleotides not matched to a gene: 10. Germline V lookup: CDR1 DFQATT, CDR2 SNEGSKA (reference sequence). The CDR3 has 16 residues. The CDR3 sequence is CSARDWKGDSTYEQYF. CDR3 nucleotides: TGCAGTGCTAGAGATTGGAAGGGGGACAGCACCTACGAGCAGTACTTC.

This clonotype came up a few times. J is TRBJ2-7 and V is TRBV20-1; 7 nucleotides align to TRBD1. The CDR3 has 16 amino acids. Germline V gene data show CDR1 as DFQATT and CDR2 as SNEGSKA (reference sequence). V was clipped by 2 bases and J by 5 bases; unmatched bases: 15. The CDR3 coding sequence is TGCAGTGCTAGACCCCAGGGACAGTTCCCTGGTCACGAGCAGTACTTC. Translated: CSARPQGQFPGHEQYF.

The CDR3 loop reads CASSLDYTSETQYF. The DNA for the CDR3 is TGCGCCAGCAGCTTGGACTACACCTCCGAGACCCAGTACTTC. This rearrangement joins TRBV5-1 to TRBJ2-5, with no clear D. CDR3 length: 14 residues. V dropped 0 bases and J dropped 5 bases, with 11 bases sitting between them. Germline V gene lookup returns CDR1 SGHRS and CDR2 YFSETQ.

This chain uses TRBV25-1 with TRBJ1-4; a weak D match, TRBD1 (5 bases). V was clipped by 3 bases and J by 7 bases, with 18 bases between them. CDR1 is MGHDK and CDR2 is SYGVNS in the germline V gene. The CDR3 extends over 16 amino acids. Here the CDR3 reads CASSETGVRRGEKLFF. The CDR3 DNA reads as TGTGCCAGCAGTGAGACGGGGGTAAGGAGGGGTGAAAAACTGTTTTTT. The complete variable domain, with remaining parts taken from reference TRBV25-1 and TRBJ1-4, reads EADIYQTPRYLVIGTGKKITLECSQTMGHDKMYWYQQDPGMELHLIHYSYGVNSTEKGDLSSESTVSRIRTEHFPLTLESARPSHTSQYLCASSETGVRRGEKLFFGSGTQLSVL.